This entry lists 26 T cell receptor beta chains sequenced from one sample in a study of CD8+CD57+ T cells in acquired aplastic anemia. Flow cytometry had shown expanded CD8+CD57+ cells in the patients chosen for sequencing. CDR3 and TCR beta VDJ profiling relied on a genomic DNA template. TCRdb used MiXCR to reprocess the reads, holding one entry per CDR3 protein. The sample has hundreds of thousands of distinct CDR3 sequences; roughly 82% are singletons. Sequenced sample: sorted CD4+, CD8+, or CD8+CD57+ T cells (not recorded which) from PBMCs. Every receptor here comes from a human donor with aplastic anemia.

This chain uses TRBV5-1 with TRBJ1-5; D unclear. Germline-derived CDR1 and CDR2 are SGHRS and YFSETQ. The CDR3 extends over 15 amino acids. The V and J ends lost 4 bases and 2 bases respectively, with 13 bases between them. CDR3 nucleotides: TGCGCCAGCAGCGTACGGACCGGGGGCAATCAGCCCCAGCATTTT. Its protein product is CASSVRTGGNQPQHF.

This chain joins TRBV7-8 and TRBJ1-2; D gene unclear. V lost 3 bases and J 5 bases, leaving 19 bases between the germline ends. The CDR3 is 16 amino acids. The germline gives CDR1 SGHVS, CDR2 FQNEAQ. CDR3 DNA: TGTGCCAGCAGCTTGGCGAGCACCGGGATCGTATATGGCTACACCTTC. Translating it yields CASSLASTGIVYGYTF.

This chain joins TRBV2 and TRBJ2-7, with 9 bases lining up with TRBD1. Germline CDR1 reads SNHLY; CDR2 reads FYNNEI. V lost 3 bases and J lost 2; bases outside the gene matches: 2. The CDR3 length is 14 residues. The CDR3 DNA reads TGTGCCAGCAGTGACGGGACAGGGACCTACGAGCAGTACTTC. The encoded protein is CASSDGTGTYEQYF.

Comment on this clonotype: The CDR3 end shows no conserved phenylalanine or tryptophan, and so a read error is likely. The limits of the CDR3 on the DNA are not certain, so only TCRdb's listed CDR3 is given. The rearrangement joins TRBV7-8 to TRBJ1-1. The CDR3 contains 13 residues when both ends are counted. The V gene's germline CDR1 is SGHVS and CDR2 FQNEAQ. Here the CDR3 reads CASSLAGGPDAQY.

The chain has TRBV24-1 and TRBJ1-4; D gene ambiguous. The germline V gene has CDR1 KGHDR and CDR2 SFDVKD. Trimming pared 4 bases from V and 8 bases from J, leaving 19 bases between. CDR3 length: 16 residues. CDR3 DNA: TGTGCCACCAGTGACCCTCGAGGTCAAGAAGGCGAAAAACTGTTTTTT. Encoded protein: CATSDPRGQEGEKLFF.

The chain recombines TRBV7-9 with TRBJ2-1, with D maybe TRBD1 (5 bases). The V and J ends lost 5 bases and 5 bases respectively, with 13 bases between them. Germline CDR1 reads SEHNR; CDR2 reads FQNEAQ (reference sequence). The CDR3 loop spans 14 amino acids. The CDR3 sequence: CASSLGDFHNEQFF. The CDR3 DNA follows: TGTGCCAGCAGCCTAGGGGATTTCCACAATGAGCAGTTCTTC.

The V and J genes are TRBV7-9 and TRBJ2-3; the D gene could be TRBD1 or TRBD2 (5 bases each). Germline V CDR1 and CDR2: SEHNR, FQNEAQ (reference sequence). The CDR3 has 15 residues. V was clipped by 6 bases and J by 2 bases, with 15 bases between them. The CDR3 bases are TGTGCCAGCAGTTATGGGGCTAGCTTCACAGATACGCAGTATTTT. As protein: CASSYGASFTDTQYF.

Of note for this clonotype: Mismatch with germline at one junction end may stem from a read error. This chain connects TRBV7-8 to TRBJ2-5, with D perhaps being TRBD1 or TRBD2 (6 bases each). In germline, CDR1 is SGHVS, CDR2 FQNEAQ. The CDR3 runs 15 residues. The CDR3 DNA follows: TGTGCCAGCAGTTCTAGGGGGACTTGGGGAGAGTCCCAGGACTTC. Protein: CASSSRGTWGESQDF.

Note on this clonotype: One end of the junction varies from germline; a read error may be responsible. This chain connects TRBV7-9 to TRBJ1-5; possibly TRBD1 for D (5 bases). The CDR3 spans 13 residues. Germline V CDR1 and CDR2: SEHNR, FQNEAQ (reference sequence). The CDR3 DNA reads as TGTGCCAGCAGTTCTAGCGGGGCTTGGGGCGAGCCTTTT. It encodes CASSSSGAWGEPF.

Concerning this clonotype: The junction departs from the called germline gene at one end, perhaps through a read error. The chain has TRBV7-9 and TRBJ1-1; the D is unclear. The CDR3 has 15 residues. Per germline, CDR1 SEHNR and CDR2 FQNEAQ (reference sequence). The CDR3 reads CASSLDLRSNNEAFF. The CDR3 DNA reads as TGTGCCAGCAGCTTAGATCTGAGAAGCAACAATGAAGCTTTCTTT.

The chain joins TRBV7-9 to TRBJ2-5; TRBD1 or TRBD2 may be the D gene (6 bases each). The CDR3 spans 15 residues. Deletions cut 6 bases from V and 12 bases from J, with 26 bases between. Germline-derived CDR1 and CDR2 are SEHNR and FQNEAQ (reference sequence). The CDR3 sequence is CASSPSGTWGATEYF. CDR3 nucleotide sequence: TGTGCCAGCAGTCCATCGGGGACTTGGGGGGCCACCGAGTACTTC.

This clonotype appeared a few times. The V gene is TRBV7-9, the J gene TRBJ1-1; D is undetermined. V lost 0 bases to trimming and J lost 6 bases, with 8 bases between them. The CDR3 runs 13 residues. Per the germline V gene, CDR1 is SEHNR and CDR2 is FQNEAQ (reference sequence). This CDR3 reads CASSLAGSAEAFF. DNA of the CDR3: TGTGCCAGCAGCTTAGCAGGAAGCGCTGAAGCTTTCTTT.

The chain carries TRBV7-4 and TRBJ2-2; TRBD2 is a possible D gene (5 bases). Germline V lookup: CDR1 SGHVT, CDR2 SQSDAQ. V shed 2 bases and J shed 17 bases, with 24 bases lying between them. This CDR3 comprises 15 residues. The CDR3 loop reads CASSLLSCGELVFFF. In nucleotides, the CDR3 is TGTGCCAGCAGCTTATTATCTTGTGGGGAGCTGGTTTTTTTTTTT.

With respect to this clonotype: Because the CDR3 is missing its conserved closing phenylalanine or tryptophan, this is likely a read error. The chain employs TRBV7-3 and TRBJ2-1; D is perhaps TRBD1 (5 bases). This CDR3 spans 13 amino acids. V lost 5 bases, J lost 8 bases, and 13 bases lay in between. Germline V gene data show CDR1 as SGHTA and CDR2 as FQGTGA. CDR3 DNA: TGTGCCAGCAGCGATGGGGCGAATCATGAGCAGTTCTAC. Its translation is CASSDGANHEQFY.

This clonotype has only one observation. This chain joins TRBV7-9 and TRBJ2-3; D remains unclear. The CDR3 has 13 residues. Trimming cost V 6 bases and J 5 bases, with 12 bases left between them. Per germline, CDR1 SEHNR and CDR2 FQNEAQ (reference sequence). CDR3 sequence: CASREGAKDTQYF. CDR3 coding DNA: TGTGCCAGCAGGGAAGGAGCAAAAGATACGCAGTATTTT.

This clonotype was seen only a few times. The V and J genes are TRBV2 and TRBJ2-5; tentatively, D is TRBD2 (5 bases). Germline lookup yields CDR1 SNHLY and CDR2 FYNNEI. The CDR3 has 13 amino acids. Trimming removed 5 bases from V and 7 bases from J, with 14 bases in between. CDR3 nucleotide sequence: TGTGCCAGCAGTTACTCGGCCGAGGGGACCCAGTACTTC. It yields the protein CASSYSAEGTQYF.

The table lists this clonotype with a few counts. The chain employs TRBV29-1 and TRBJ1-2; TRBD1 matches at 8 bases. CDR1 is SQVTM and CDR2 is ANQGSEA in the germline V gene. V dropped 7 bases and J dropped 7; count of bases not matched to a gene: 14. The CDR3 contains 14 residues. The CDR3 loop reads CSADGQGKRSGYTF. DNA for the CDR3: TGCAGCGCTGACGGACAGGGTAAAAGGAGTGGCTACACCTTC.

This clonotype was counted once. The V gene is TRBV7-9, the J gene TRBJ2-1; the D gene is possibly TRBD2 (5 bases). Trimming removed 7 bases at V and 13 bases at J, with 29 bases between. This CDR3 contains 16 residues. The V gene's germline CDR1 is SEHNR and CDR2 FQNEAQ (reference sequence). CDR3 loop: CASTLQRVPARANQFF. As DNA, the CDR3 is TGTGCCAGCACCCTACAGAGGGTCCCGGCTAGGGCCAACCAGTTCTTC.

For this clonotype: No conserved phenylalanine or tryptophan is present at the end of the CDR3, so a read error is the likely explanation. The DNA is left out, because the CDR3 cannot be placed on it with certainty; the CDR3 is given as TCRdb lists it. The V gene is TRBV7-9, the J gene TRBJ2-5; the table's D call TRBD2 went unverified against the DNA. Including both end residues, the CDR3 is 12 amino acids long. Germline CDR1 is SEHNR and CDR2 is FQNEAQ (reference sequence). CDR3 protein: CASSCPRSAGSV.

This clonotype was seen once. The chain couples TRBV15 to TRBJ2-3, with D hard to call. This CDR3 has 13 amino acids. V shed 0 bases and J shed 8 bases, with 9 bases lying between them. Germline V gives CDR1 LNHNV, CDR2 YYDKDF (reference sequence). The CDR3 DNA sequence: TGTGCCACCAGCAGAGAACGTACGGGTACGCAGTATTTT. Translated, it gives CATSRERTGTQYF.

On this clonotype: One end of the junction does not line up with germline, which may come from a read error. The rearrangement uses TRBV2 and TRBJ1-1; a possible D gene is TRBD1 (5 bases). This CDR3 spans 14 amino acids. Germline lookup yields CDR1 SNHLY and CDR2 FYNNEI. CDR3 DNA sequence: TGTGCCAGCGGCGACGGTGGCGCGGACACTCAAGATTTTTTT. This codes for CASGDGGADTQDFF.

In this sample, this clonotype turned up once. This chain connects TRBV5-6 to TRBJ2-6, with unresolved D. The V end was cut by 6 bases, the J end by 0 bases, with 16 bases between. Germline V gives CDR1 SGHDT, CDR2 YYEEEE. The CDR3 contains 17 residues. Here the CDR3 reads CASTQSLLPSGANVLTF. The CDR3 bases are TGTGCCAGCACCCAATCCCTTCTTCCCTCTGGGGCCAACGTCCTGACTTTC. Full variable domain (missing parts from reference TRBV5-6 and TRBJ2-6): DAGVTQSPTHLIKTRGQQVTLRCSPKSGHDTVSWYQQALGQGPQFIFQYYEEEERQRGNFPDRFSGHQFPNYSSELNVNALLLGDSALYLCASTQSLLPSGANVLTFGAGSRLTVL.

Only one count was recorded for this clonotype. The chain combines TRBV5-1 with TRBJ2-2; 8 bases are shared with TRBD1. The germline CDR1 and CDR2 sequences are SGHRS and YFSETQ. The junction had 7 bases not matched to a gene; V was cut back by 2 bases and J by 4 bases. This CDR3 is 16 amino acids long. Here the CDR3 DNA reads TGCGCCAGCAGCTTCGCCCCTGACAGGGGCACCGGGGAGCTGTTTTTT. Its translation: CASSFAPDRGTGELFF.

The chain employs TRBV7-3 and TRBJ2-3; D possibly corresponds to TRBD2 (6 bases). Germline V lookup: CDR1 SGHTA, CDR2 FQGTGA. CDR3 length equals 13 residues. V lost 11 bases, J lost 1 base, and 13 bases lay in between. The CDR3 nucleotides read TGTGCCGGCGGGGTTAGGGGCACAGATACGCAGTATTTT. Protein: CAGGVRGTDTQYF. The variable domain in full, with the rest retrieved from reference TRBV7-3 and TRBJ2-3, is GAGVSQTPSNKVTEKGKYVELRCDPISGHTALYWYRQSLGQGPEFLIYFQGTGAADDSGLPNDRFFAVRPEGSVSTLKIQRTERGDSAVYLCAGGVRGTDTQYFGPGTRLTVL.

This clonotype has just a few counts. At one of its ends the junction is not consistent with the germline gene, which may arise from a read error. V usage is TRBV24-1 and J usage is TRBJ1-5; D is uncertain. Germline values: CDR1 KGHDR, CDR2 SFDVKD. CDR3 length: 16 amino acids. Here the CDR3 reads CAASDPGGGSNQPQHF. The DNA for the CDR3 is TGTGCCGCCAGTGACCCGGGTGGAGGAAGCAATCAGCCCCAGCATTTT.

This rearrangement joins TRBV14 to TRBJ2-3, with TRBD2 matching over 7 bases. With V trimmed by 4 bases and J by 0 bases, 10 bases remained unmatched. The V gene's germline CDR1 is SGHDN and CDR2 FVKESK. CDR3 length equals 17 residues. Written as DNA, the CDR3 is TGTGCCAGCAGCCTCACCTGGAGCGGGGTCAGCACAGATACGCAGTATTTT. Protein product: CASSLTWSGVSTDTQYF.